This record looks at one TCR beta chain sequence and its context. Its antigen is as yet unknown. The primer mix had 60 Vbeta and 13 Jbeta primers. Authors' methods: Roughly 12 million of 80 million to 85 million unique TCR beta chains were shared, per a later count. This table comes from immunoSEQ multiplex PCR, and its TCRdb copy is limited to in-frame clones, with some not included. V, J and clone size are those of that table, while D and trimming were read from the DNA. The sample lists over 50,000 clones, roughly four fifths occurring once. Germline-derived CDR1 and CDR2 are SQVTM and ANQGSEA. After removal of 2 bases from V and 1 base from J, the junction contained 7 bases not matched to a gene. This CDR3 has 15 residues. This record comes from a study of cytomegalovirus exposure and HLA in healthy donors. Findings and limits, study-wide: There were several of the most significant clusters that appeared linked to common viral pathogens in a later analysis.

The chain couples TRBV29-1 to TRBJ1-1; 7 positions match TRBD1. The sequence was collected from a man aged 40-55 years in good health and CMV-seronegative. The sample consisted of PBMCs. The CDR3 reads CSVERGRDSNTEAFF. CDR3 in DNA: TGCAGCGTTGAAAGGGGGCGGGACTCGAACACTGAAGCTTTCTTT. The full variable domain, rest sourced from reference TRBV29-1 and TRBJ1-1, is SAVISQKPSRDICQRGTSLTIQCQVDSQVTMMFWYRQQPGQSLTLIATANQGSEATYESGFVIDKFPISRPNLTFSTLTVSNMSPEDSSIYLCSVERGRDSNTEAFFGQGTRLTVV.